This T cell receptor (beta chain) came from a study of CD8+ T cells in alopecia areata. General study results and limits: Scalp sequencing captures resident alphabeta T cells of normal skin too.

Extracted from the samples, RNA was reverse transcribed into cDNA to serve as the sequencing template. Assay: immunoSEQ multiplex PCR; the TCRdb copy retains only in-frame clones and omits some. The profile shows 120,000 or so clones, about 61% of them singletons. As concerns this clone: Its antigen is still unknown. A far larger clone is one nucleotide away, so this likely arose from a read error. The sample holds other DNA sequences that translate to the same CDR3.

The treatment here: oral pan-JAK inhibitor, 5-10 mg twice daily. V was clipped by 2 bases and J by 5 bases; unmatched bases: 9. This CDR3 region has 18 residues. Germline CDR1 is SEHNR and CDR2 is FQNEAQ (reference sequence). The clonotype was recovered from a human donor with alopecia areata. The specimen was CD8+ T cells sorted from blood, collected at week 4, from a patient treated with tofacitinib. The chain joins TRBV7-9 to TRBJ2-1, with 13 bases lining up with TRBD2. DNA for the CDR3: TGTGCCAGCAGCTTATCAGGTCCCGGGACTAGCGGGGACAATGAGCAGTTCTTC. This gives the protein CASSLSGPGTSGDNEQFF.